Listed here are 2 T cell receptor beta chains from one sample, sequenced in a study of blood T cells in healthy people across ages. For the second PCR, which ran for about 6 to 12 cycles, a sample-barcoded 5' primer and a J-beta primer mix were used. TCRdb reprocessed the 5' RACE reads via MiXCR and lists one record per CDR3 protein. The sample records 1,500,000 or so distinct CDR3 sequences, 45% to 70% being singletons. Sequencing was done on a sample of blood. Receptors were obtained from a man between 18 and 35 years old in good health.

This clonotype was seen only once. This chain connects TRBV29-1 to TRBJ2-1, with a tentative D call TRBD2 (5 bases). Trimming removed 3 bases from V and 7 bases from J, with 10 bases in between. The CDR3 spans 12 residues. From germline, CDR1 is SQVTM and CDR2 ANQGSEA. The CDR3 DNA reads as TGCAGCGTTGAGGACGGGGTTAATGAGCAGTTCTTC. Translation: CSVEDGVNEQFF.

The chain joins TRBV29-1 to TRBJ2-3; D tentatively fits TRBD1 or TRBD2 (5 bases each). Looked up from germline, CDR1 is SQVTM and CDR2 is ANQGSEA. The length of the CDR3 is 15 residues. The V end was cut by 7 bases, the J end by 0 bases, with 17 bases between. CDR3 DNA sequence: TGCAGCGCCGAGACTGGGACGGCCAGCACAGATACGCAGTATTTT. It codes for CSAETGTASTDTQYF.